This T cell receptor (beta chain) was identified in a study of blood T cell repertoires in COVID-19. Study summary: COVID-19 samples collected from the United States, Italy and Spain covered acute and convalescent phases.

Study processing details: Reference gene primers were amplified, and this amplification served to estimate nucleated cell counts. Method: immunoSEQ multiplex PCR; TCRdb's copy keeps in-frame clones and lacks some. That table supplies the V and J calls and clone size; D and trimming were determined from the DNA. The sample lists 350,000 or so clones; around nine tenths were seen once. This CDR3 is 13 amino acids long. Germline loops: CDR1 MNHEY, CDR2 SVGEGT. Between the trimmed V and J ends, which lost 6 bases and 4 bases, there was a span of 12 bases. Adults between about 18 and 89 years of age took part from fewer than 30 US areas. Within 2 weeks of study entry, exposed participants had contacted a PCR-confirmed or clinician-diagnosed COVID-19 case.

This chain joins TRBV6-2 or TRBV6-3 and TRBJ2-5; weak D call: TRBD1 (7 bases). Sequenced input: PBMCs or T cells enriched from blood (not recorded which). This TCR was sampled from a woman in her 30s who had been exposed to COVID-19. The CDR3 region is CASSLQGGETQYF. In nucleotides, the CDR3 is TGTGCCAGCAGCCTCCAGGGGGGAGAGACCCAGTACTTC.